These 21 T cell receptor beta chains came from one sample sequenced in a study of regulatory T cells in long-lasting Graves disease. Time point denoted: persistent/refractory GD, antithyroid drugs over 5 years with positive TRAb. TCR sequences were obtained from RNA taken from PBMCs. Combining iRepertoire HTBI primers with Arm-PCR of CDR3 regions, the authors built TCR beta libraries. TCRdb reprocessed the multiplex PCR reads with MiXCR, giving one entry per CDR3 protein. This table holds 400,000 to 500,000 distinct CDR3 sequences, around 21% found once. The source material was peripheral blood mononuclear cells (PBMCs), sampled when the disease was refractory, from a patient treated with antithyroid drugs. The receptor source for this set is a female donor with Graves disease.

V and J are TRBV29-1 and TRBJ2-1; TRBD2 aligns across 8 bases. The CDR3 is 13 amino acids. Germline CDR1 reads SQVTM; CDR2 reads ANQGSEA. The CDR3, as DNA: TGCGGCCTGGCGGGAGGCACCTACAATGAGCAGTTCTTC. Its translation is CGLAGGTYNEQFF.

This clonotype was detected a few times. The V gene is TRBV7-6, the J gene TRBJ2-7; 7 bases map to TRBD1. The ends lost 4 bases at V and 3 bases at J; junction bases unmatched: 6. Germline V CDR1 and CDR2: SGHVS, FNYEAQ. This CDR3 is 14 amino acids long. The CDR3 loop is CASSSPGQFYEQYF. The CDR3, as DNA: TGTGCCAGCAGCTCACCGGGACAGTTCTACGAGCAGTACTTC.

A few counts support this clonotype. J is TRBJ2-7 and V is TRBV19; tentative D call: TRBD2 (5 bases). V was pared by 3 bases and J by 4 bases, with 13 bases between. This CDR3 is 14 amino acids long. Germline-derived CDR1 and CDR2 are LNHDA and SQIVND (reference sequence). Written as DNA, the CDR3 is TGTGCCAGTAGTATTCTAGCTGGAAAATACGAGCAGTACTTC. It is translated as CASSILAGKYEQYF.

This clonotype was seen many times. This chain joins TRBV27 and TRBJ1-1; 7 bases agree with TRBD1. Trimming at V came to 5 bases and at J to 5 bases, leaving 11 bases not matched to a gene. The CDR3 sequence is 15 residues long. CDR1 is MNHEY, CDR2 SMNVEV, per germline (reference sequence). Here the CDR3 reads CASSPRQGSGTEAFF. The CDR3 nucleotides are TGTGCCAGCAGTCCCAGACAGGGATCGGGTACTGAAGCTTTCTTT.

This clonotype was seen ten or more times. J is TRBJ1-2 and V is TRBV11-2; TRBD1 matches 9 bases. Per the germline V gene, CDR1 is SGHAT and CDR2 is FQNNGV. The CDR3 loop spans 13 amino acids. Germline trimming cut 5 bases from V and 11 bases from J; bases unmatched to any gene: 9. In DNA, the CDR3 is TGTGCCAGCAGCGGCCGGGACAGGGCTAGGTACACCTTC. Translated: CASSGRDRARYTF. The whole variable domain, remainder taken from reference TRBV11-2 and TRBJ1-2, is EAGVAQSPRYKIIEKRQSVAFWCNPISGHATLYWYQQILGQGPKLLIQFQNNGVVDDSQLPKDRFSAERLKGVDSTLKIQPAKLEDSAVYLCASSGRDRARYTFGSGTRLTVV.

There are a few counts of this clonotype. This chain uses TRBV5-1 with TRBJ2-1; D is unresolved. Trimming removed 4 bases at V and 2 bases at J, with 10 bases between. The CDR3 loop spans 14 amino acids. Germline V lookup: CDR1 SGHRS, CDR2 YFSETQ. Here the CDR3 DNA reads TGCGCCAGCAGCCTGGAATTCACCTACAATGAGCAGTTCTTC. It yields the protein CASSLEFTYNEQFF.

The rearrangement uses TRBV11-2 and TRBJ2-2; tentative D call: TRBD2 (5 bases). The germline V gene has CDR1 SGHAT and CDR2 FQNNGV. The CDR3 runs 15 residues. V gave up 1 base and J gave up 3 bases, with 9 bases separating them. CDR3 amino acids: CASSLGTRDTGELFF. The CDR3 DNA is TGTGCCAGCAGCTTAGGGACTCGCGACACCGGGGAGCTGTTTTTT.

A few counts support this clonotype. V usage is TRBV20-1 and J usage is TRBJ2-7; the D gene is possibly TRBD1 (6 bases). CDR3 length: 13 amino acids. Germline CDR1 and CDR2: DFQATT and SNEGSKA (reference sequence). With 6 bases removed from V and 2 bases from J, the gap between germline ends came to 14 bases. CDR3 coding DNA: TGCAGTGCAGAGGACAGCCCGGCCTACGAGCAGTACTTC. Residues: CSAEDSPAYEQYF.

This clonotype was found many times. The gene calls are TRBV28 and TRBJ1-1; D is unresolved. In germline, CDR1 is MDHEN, CDR2 SYDVKM. The CDR3 has 14 amino acids. Trimming took 3 bases from V and 1 from J, leaving 9 bases between them. The CDR3 DNA reads as TGTGCCAGCAGTTTTAGCGTTTCGAACACTGAAGCTTTCTTT. Protein: CASSFSVSNTEAFF.

This clonotype came up a few times. J is TRBJ2-7 and V is TRBV9; 9 bases map to TRBD2. CDR3 length: 14 residues. Germline CDR1 SGDLS, CDR2 YYNGEE. V was pared by 2 bases and J by 2 bases, with 2 bases of the junction left unmatched. The CDR3 sequence is CASSVGTSTYEQYF. The CDR3, as DNA: TGTGCCAGCAGCGTCGGGACTAGCACCTACGAGCAGTACTTC.

Sample share makes this clonotype medium-sized (0.01 to 0.1%). The rearrangement joins TRBV11-2 to TRBJ2-5; D is uncertain. V gave up 5 bases and J gave up 5 bases, with 6 bases separating them. This CDR3 is built from 11 residues. Germline CDR1 SGHAT, CDR2 FQNNGV. The DNA for the CDR3 is TGTGCCAGCAGCATTGAGGAGACCCAGTACTTC. As protein: CASSIEETQYF.

V is TRBV6-1 and J is TRBJ1-5, with 9 bases matching TRBD1. CDR3 length: 16 residues. Trimming took 7 bases from V and 6 from J; bases not matched to a gene: 13. Germline values: CDR1 MNHNS, CDR2 SASEGT. The CDR3 nucleotides are TGTGCCAGCAACTACCGGACAGGGGTTCTGGGTCAGCCCCAGCATTTT. Residues: CASNYRTGVLGQPQHF.

This clonotype was found a few times. The chain links TRBV30 to TRBJ1-6; tentative D call: TRBD1 (6 bases). V shed 0 bases and J shed 15 bases, with 18 bases lying between them. From germline, CDR1 is GTSNPN and CDR2 SVGIG (reference sequence). The CDR3 covers 14 residues. CDR3 residues: CAWSVLLGAEVLHF. As DNA, the CDR3 is TGTGCCTGGAGTGTACTACTGGGGGCGGAGGTCCTCCACTTT.

Ten or more counts support this clonotype. V and J are TRBV2 and TRBJ1-2; no firm D call. CDR1 and CDR2 (germline): SNHLY, FYNNEI. Trimming removed 9 bases from V and 4 bases from J, with 12 bases in between. The CDR3 runs to 12 residues. For the CDR3, the DNA is TGTGCCAGTGTGGACGGCCCCTATGGCTACACCTTC. This translates into CASVDGPYGYTF.

This clonotype was detected ten times or more. The chain combines TRBV10-3 with TRBJ1-1, with D unresolved. The CDR3 runs 13 residues. V lost 7 bases and J lost 1, with 10 bases in between. CDR1 ENHRY and CDR2 SYGVKD come from the germline V gene. CDR3 DNA sequence: TGTGCCATCACCTTAGGTGGGAACACTGAAGCTTTCTTT. Translated: CAITLGGNTEAFF.

This clonotype was observed a handful of times. V is TRBV19 and J is TRBJ1-5, with D maybe TRBD1 (5 bases). CDR3 length equals 13 residues. Germline CDR1 LNHDA, CDR2 SQIVND (reference sequence). Trimming pared 7 bases from V and 4 bases from J, leaving 11 bases between. The chain's CDR3 is CASNLQGNQPQHF. The CDR3 bases are TGTGCCAGTAACTTGCAGGGTAATCAGCCCCAGCATTTT.

The chain carries TRBV11-1 and TRBJ2-1; 7 positions match TRBD1. The CDR3 runs to 15 residues. Germline-derived CDR1 and CDR2 are SGHAT and FQDESV (reference sequence). J lost 4 bases, V lost 5 bases, and 8 bases had no gene match. In DNA form, the CDR3 reads TGTGCCAGCAGCAGCCGGGACAGACAATACAATGAGCAGTTCTTC. Its protein is CASSSRDRQYNEQFF. Supplemented by reference TRBV11-1 and TRBJ2-1, the full variable domain reads EAEVAQSPRYKITEKSQAVAFWCDPISGHATLYWYRQILGQGPELLVQFQDESVVDDSQLPKDRFSAERLKGVDSTLKIQPAELGDSAMYLCASSSRDRQYNEQFFGPGTRLTVL.

At least ten counts were recorded for this clonotype. The rearrangement links TRBV3-1 to TRBJ2-7; 9 bases line up with TRBD1. Looked up from germline, CDR1 is LGHDT and CDR2 is YNNKEL (reference sequence). Trimming at V came to 4 bases and at J to 1 base, leaving 5 bases not matched to a gene. The CDR3 consists of 15 residues. CDR3 loop: CASSRPGQGSYEQYF. In DNA, the CDR3 is TGTGCCAGCAGCCGCCCGGGACAGGGATCCTACGAGCAGTACTTC.

There are many counts of this clonotype. This rearrangement joins TRBV11-1 to TRBJ1-1; D gene uncertain. V dropped 2 bases and J dropped 8 bases, with 12 bases sitting between them. CDR1 and CDR2 (germline): SGHAT, FQDESV (reference sequence). The CDR3 is 13 residues long. The DNA of the CDR3 is TGTGCCAGCAGCTTATATATCCGCGAAGAAGCTTTCTTT. Protein: CASSLYIREEAFF. The entire variable domain, with the rest obtained from reference TRBV11-1 and TRBJ1-1, is as follows: EAEVAQSPRYKITEKSQAVAFWCDPISGHATLYWYRQILGQGPELLVQFQDESVVDDSQLPKDRFSAERLKGVDSTLKIQPAELGDSAMYLCASSLYIREEAFFGQGTRLTVV.

This sequence joins TRBV19 and TRBJ1-1, with 7 nucleotides matching TRBD1. CDR1 and CDR2 from the germline V gene are LNHDA and SQIVND (reference sequence). This CDR3 spans 13 amino acids. The trim removed 9 bases at V and 6 bases at J, leaving 10 bases unmatched. This CDR3 is CASTPVGQSEAFF. CDR3 coding DNA: TGTGCCAGCACACCTGTGGGACAGTCTGAAGCTTTCTTT.

The table lists this clonotype with many counts. This sequence joins TRBV7-3 and TRBJ2-5; D is uncertain. The CDR3 sequence is 13 residues long. V lost 5 bases and J 7 bases, leaving 14 bases between the germline ends. The germline V gene encodes CDR1 SGHTA and CDR2 FQGTGA. CDR3 coding DNA: TGTGCCAGCAGCAGAGACCCGAGTGGGACCCAGTACTTC. Protein product: CASSRDPSGTQYF.